This paragraph covers one T cell receptor beta chain sequence. The data were produced by immunoSEQ multiplex PCR, yet TCRdb's version contains in-frame clones alone and is incomplete. The table lists under 95,000 clones, 91% of them singletons, with more than 1.5% in the top ten. Unmatched junction bases numbered 6, after V lost 6 bases and J lost 4 bases. The germline CDR1 and CDR2 sequences are LNHDA and SQIVND (reference sequence). This CDR3 has 14 amino acids. The source of the sample is a study of T cell changes during pregnancy in multiple sclerosis. The sequence was obtained from a female donor in good health, enrolled as a control in a pregnancy study. This chain joins TRBV19 and TRBJ1-2; 9 positions agree with TRBD1. Source: peripheral blood, taken after pregnancy. CDR3 sequence (DNA): TGTGCCAGTAGCTCCGGACAGGGGAGCTATGGCTACACCTTC. As protein: CASSSGQGSYGYTF.